Sequencing of this T cell receptor (beta chain) was carried out in a study of T cell responses to AZD1222 COVID-19 vaccine. CDR1 is LNHDA, CDR2 SQIVND, per germline (reference sequence). V lost 6 bases and J lost 0, with 6 bases in between. The CDR3 spans 13 residues. Clones were sequenced by immunoSEQ multiplex PCR, and TCRdb holds only the in-frame ones, with some missing. The repertoire holds about 96,000 clones, with more than 75% as singletons. This rearrangement joins TRBV19 to TRBJ1-5; D gene unclear. Sequenced material: peripheral blood, taken on day 0 of AZD1222 vaccination. This receptor was identified in an adult in good health. Here the CDR3 reads CASRYNSNQPQHF. CDR3 nucleotides: TGTGCCAGTAGATACAATAGCAATCAGCCCCAGCATTTT.